This T cell receptor (beta chain) was identified in a study of radiotherapy plus CTLA-4 blockade in lung cancer (dated by TCRdb to between 2017 and 2018). Regarding the study in general: Objective responses were observed in roughly a sixth of enrolled patients, and disease control was achieved in around 30%. What the work shows at the level of the full study, not this receptor alone: After treatment with radiotherapy and ipilimumab, TCR clones that originated in tumors expanded in peripheral blood. The strongest predictors of response, as reported, were early dynamic changes in blood T cell clones along with a rise in serum interferon-beta after radiation.

The library was made by the immunoSEQ multiplex PCR assay. TCRdb re-hosts the immuneACCESS table, in-frame sequences only. Its copies lack some clones; in the studies checked, an unresolved V gene accounts for under half of them, and the cause for the rest is not known. This sample holds tens of thousands of clones; more than 60% were observed only once. 9.8% of the sample goes to the ten largest clones. Via the germline V gene, CDR1 is KGHSH and CDR2 LQKENI. The CDR3 holds 16 amino acids from the cysteine to the phenylalanine. Of the read, only the CDR3 DNA is kept; its 48 bases are in frame from base 1. V loses 5 bases of germline sequence and J loses 1 base, and the interval between the two ends is 17 bases. In the case of this clone: This clone's antigen is unknown. Base qualities were left out, and no much larger clone turns up one base away.

In this study, focal radiation therapy paired with CTLA-4 blockade (ipilimumab) was tested in patients who had chemo-refractory metastatic non-small-cell lung cancer. Sequencing used peripheral blood, obtained from a patient treated with radiotherapy plus ipilimumab. The chain was built from TRBV18 and TRBJ1-1; the D segment cannot be called with confidence. The sequence was obtained from a human donor with non-small cell lung cancer who had stable disease on radiotherapy plus ipilimumab. At the DNA level, the sequence is TGTGCCAGCTCAAGCGCGGTGTGGAGGGAGAACACTGAAGCTTTCTTT. Its coded protein is CASSSAVWRENTEAFF.